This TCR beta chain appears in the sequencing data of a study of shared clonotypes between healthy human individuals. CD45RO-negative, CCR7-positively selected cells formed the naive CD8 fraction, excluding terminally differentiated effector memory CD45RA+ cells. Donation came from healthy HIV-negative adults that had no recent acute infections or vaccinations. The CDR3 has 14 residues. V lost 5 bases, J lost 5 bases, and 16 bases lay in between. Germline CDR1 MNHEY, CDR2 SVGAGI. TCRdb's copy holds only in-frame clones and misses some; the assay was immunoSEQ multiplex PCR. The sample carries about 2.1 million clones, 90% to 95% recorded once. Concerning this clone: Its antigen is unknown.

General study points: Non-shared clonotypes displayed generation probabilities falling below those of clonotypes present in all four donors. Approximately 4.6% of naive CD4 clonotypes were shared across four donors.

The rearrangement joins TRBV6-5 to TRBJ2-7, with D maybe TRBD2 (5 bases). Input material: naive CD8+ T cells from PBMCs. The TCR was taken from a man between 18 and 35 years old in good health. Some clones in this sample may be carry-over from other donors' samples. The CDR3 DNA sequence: TGTGCCAGCAGTCCCTGGTCAAAAGCGGACGAGCAGTACTTC. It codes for CASSPWSKADEQYF.